This T cell receptor (beta chain) was sequenced for a study of blood T cell repertoires in COVID-19. Original processing notes: Using reference gene primer amplification, nucleated cell counts were estimated. The protocol was immunoSEQ multiplex PCR, while the TCRdb copy is restricted to in-frame clones and leaves out a portion. The V and J calls and clone size are taken from that table; D and trimming were inferred from the DNA. Among roughly 81,000 clones, about 83% were seen once, and the ten largest hold about 2.1%. V lost 5 bases and J lost 12; bases outside the gene matches: 7. The CDR3 contains 12 residues. Germline loops: CDR1 MNHEY, CDR2 SMNVEV (reference sequence).

This receptor was obtained from an older woman with acute or convalescent COVID-19. The sequenced sample consisted of peripheral blood. V gene TRBV27 combines with J gene TRBJ1-1; 9 bases align to TRBD1. CDR3 in DNA: TGTGCCAGCAGTACCGGGACAGGGCTGACTTTCTTT. Translated, it gives CASSTGTGLTFF.